Below are 27 T cell receptor beta chains sequenced from a single sample in a study of blood T cell repertoires in COVID-19. The assay was immunoSEQ multiplex PCR, and TCRdb's table has in-frame clones only and misses some. The sample contains 150,000 or so clones, about 87% of which appear only once. Sequenced material: peripheral blood. Receptors were obtained from a man older than 75 with acute or convalescent COVID-19.

This clone turned up a few times. The chain has TRBV9 and TRBJ2-3; D may be TRBD1 (6 bases). The germline V gene encodes CDR1 SGDLS and CDR2 YYNGEE. The CDR3 is 15 amino acids. V shed 4 bases and J shed 0 bases, with 12 bases lying between them. CDR3 nucleotide sequence: TGTGCCAGCAGCCCCCGTCAGGGGAGCACAGATACGCAGTATTTT. Its translation: CASSPRQGSTDTQYF.

The J gene is TRBJ1-4, the V gene TRBV5-1; TRBD1 agrees at 9 bases. Unmatched junction bases numbered 12, after V lost 4 bases and J lost 5 bases. CDR1 SGHRS and CDR2 YFSETQ come from the germline V gene. This CDR3 contains 17 residues. The CDR3 DNA follows: TGCGCCAGCAGCCCGAGCGGACCAGGGACAGGGAATGAAAAACTGTTTTTT. Its translation is CASSPSGPGTGNEKLFF.

The chain carries TRBV29-1 and TRBJ1-4, with a tentative D call TRBD1 (5 bases). This CDR3 is built from 13 residues. Germline CDR1 reads SQVTM; CDR2 reads ANQGSEA. V was pared by 3 bases and J by 8 bases, with 13 bases between. The CDR3 sequence: CSVEWQGREKLFF. CDR3 coding DNA: TGCAGCGTTGAGTGGCAGGGTAGGGAAAAACTGTTTTTT.

CDR3 in DNA: TGTGCCAGCAGTCCGAGAGGGAGGGCGGATGGCTACACCTTC. Amino acids: CASSPRGRADGYTF. The gene calls are TRBV28 and TRBJ1-2, with D hard to call. Germline V CDR1 and CDR2: MDHEN, SYDVKM. This CDR3 is 14 amino acids long. Between the trimmed V and J ends, which lost 5 bases and 6 bases, there was a span of 16 bases.

The chain is built from TRBV6-1 and TRBJ1-5, with a possible D match to TRBD1 (6 bases). Germline values: CDR1 MNHNS, CDR2 SASEGT. Trimming took off 1 base at V and 6 bases at J, with 7 bases between the two ends. The CDR3 consists of 13 residues. Here the CDR3 reads CASSEVGAQPQHF. The CDR3 nucleotides read TGTGCCAGCAGTGAAGTGGGGGCTCAGCCCCAGCATTTT.

CDR3 in amino acids: CASSHNRGTSNYGYTF. As DNA, the CDR3 is TGTGCCAGCAGTCATAACCGTGGCACCAGTAACTATGGCTACACCTTC. The rearrangement uses TRBV27 and TRBJ1-2; D is unclear. V lost 5 bases, J lost 1 base, and 17 bases lay in between. The CDR3 is 16 residues long. Germline V CDR1 and CDR2: MNHEY, SMNVEV (reference sequence).

V gene TRBV19 combines with J gene TRBJ1-5, with a tentative D call TRBD1 (5 bases). The CDR3 length is 16 residues. In germline, CDR1 is LNHDA, CDR2 SQIVND (reference sequence). V was clipped by 0 bases and J by 0 bases, with 9 bases between them. CDR3 residues: CASSIDHQGSNQPQHF. The CDR3 DNA is TGTGCCAGTAGTATAGATCACCAGGGTAGCAATCAGCCCCAGCATTTT.

The sample holds a few counts of this clone. J is TRBJ2-5 and V is TRBV15; weak D call: TRBD2 (6 bases). The CDR3 spans 15 residues. Germline CDR1 and CDR2: LNHNV and YYDKDF (reference sequence). V was shortened by 1 base and J by 4 bases, with 13 bases between the two germline ends. CDR3 sequence reads: CATSRAPSAVETQYF. The CDR3, as DNA: TGTGCCACCAGCAGAGCGCCTAGCGCTGTAGAGACCCAGTACTTC.

CDR3 coding DNA: TGTGCCAGCAAAGGAAACCGGGACAGGGGCAATCAGCCCCAGCATTTT. It translates to CASKGNRDRGNQPQHF. V and J are TRBV28 and TRBJ1-5, with 9 bases lining up with TRBD1. V lost 7 bases and J lost 2; bases outside the gene matches: 9. Germline V gene sequence: CDR1 MDHEN, CDR2 SYDVKM. CDR3 length: 16 amino acids.

J is TRBJ1-6 and V is TRBV28, with D possibly being TRBD1 (6 bases). The CDR3 extends over 15 amino acids. Trimming pared 7 bases from V and 6 bases from J, leaving 16 bases between. Germline V CDR1 and CDR2: MDHEN, SYDVKM. Here the CDR3 reads CASMVSQGINSPLHF. CDR3 coding DNA: TGTGCCAGCATGGTCTCGCAGGGGATTAATTCACCCCTCCACTTT.

The chain has TRBV19 and TRBJ2-1, with 8 bases fitting TRBD2. Germline values: CDR1 LNHDA, CDR2 SQIVND (reference sequence). The CDR3 contains 15 residues. V trimming: 9 bases; J trimming: 8 bases; junction bases outside the gene matches: 15. The CDR3 sequence is CASKSGSGTVDEQFF. The CDR3 DNA sequence: TGTGCCAGCAAAAGCGGGAGCGGTACAGTCGATGAGCAGTTCTTC. Full variable domain (outside the CDR3, taken from reference TRBV19 and TRBJ2-1): DGGITQSPKYLFRKEGQNVTLSCEQNLNHDAMYWYRQDPGQGLRLIYYSQIVNDFQKGDIAEGYSVSREKKESFPLTVTSAQKNPTAFYLCASKSGSGTVDEQFFGPGTRLTVL.

This clone showed up just once. CDR3 amino acids: CASSVGGLQETQYF. DNA of the CDR3: TGTGCCAGCAGCGTCGGCGGACTCCAAGAGACCCAGTACTTC. The chain combines TRBV9 with TRBJ2-5, with a weak D call TRBD2 (5 bases). The CDR3 is made up of 14 amino acids. Trimming took off 2 bases at V and 1 base at J, with 9 bases between the two ends. Germline values: CDR1 SGDLS, CDR2 YYNGEE.

The chain combines TRBV28 with TRBJ2-7, with 8 bases matching TRBD1. The V gene end was trimmed by 4 bases and the J gene end by 4 bases; junction bases not matched to a gene: 9. Germline V CDR1 and CDR2: MDHEN, SYDVKM. The CDR3 totals 15 residues. The CDR3 reads CASSSTRQGYYEQYF. The CDR3 nucleotides are TGTGCCAGCAGTTCAACCAGACAGGGGTATTACGAGCAGTACTTC.

The table lists this clone with a few counts. This chain joins TRBV5-1 and TRBJ2-7, with TRBD1 matching over 12 bases. The CDR3 has 13 residues. With 8 bases clipped from V and 5 bases from J, the junction kept 5 bases outside the gene matches. CDR1 and CDR2 (germline): SGHRS, YFSETQ. CDR3 sequence reads: CASRGTGGNEQYF. The CDR3 DNA reads TGCGCCAGTCGGGGGACAGGGGGCAACGAGCAGTACTTC.

The chain joins TRBV10-3 to TRBJ1-2, with D possibly being TRBD1 (6 bases). Germline lookup yields CDR1 ENHRY and CDR2 SYGVKD. With 7 bases removed from V and 7 bases from J, the gap between germline ends came to 19 bases. This CDR3 region has 14 residues. The CDR3 DNA is TGTGCCATCACCGGACAGTTGGGGGTCTCTGGCTACACCTTC. It codes for CAITGQLGVSGYTF.

This clone was detected a few times. The chain couples TRBV5-1 to TRBJ2-7; D possibly corresponds to TRBD1 (6 bases). V dropped 2 bases and J dropped 3 bases, with 9 bases sitting between them. From germline, CDR1 is SGHRS and CDR2 YFSETQ. The CDR3 is made up of 13 amino acids. CDR3 nucleotides: TGCGCCAGCAGCTTCGGGGACATCTACGAGCAGTACTTC. It translates to CASSFGDIYEQYF. The variable domain in full, completed from reference TRBV5-1 and TRBJ2-7, reads KAGVTQTPRYLIKTRGQQVTLSCSPISGHRSVSWYQQTPGQGLQFLFEYFSETQRNKGNFPGRFSGRQFSNSRSEMNVSTLELGDSALYLCASSFGDIYEQYFGPGTRLTVT.

The chain uses TRBV5-8 and TRBJ2-7; a possible D gene is TRBD2 (6 bases). The CDR3 extends over 15 amino acids. Per germline, CDR1 SGHTS and CDR2 YDEGEE. V shed 6 bases and J shed 1 base, with 17 bases lying between them. In DNA, the CDR3 is TGTGCCAGCATCCTCTGGGTGGCGGGATCCTACGAGCAGTACTTC. This translates into CASILWVAGSYEQYF.

The chain couples TRBV6-1 to TRBJ2-3; maybe TRBD1 (6 bases). The V gene lost 4 bases and the J gene lost 4 bases, with 18 bases spanning the gap. The CDR3 is 16 residues long. The germline V gene has CDR1 MNHNS and CDR2 SASEGT. CDR3 residues: CASSASQGLTADTQYF. The DNA of the CDR3 is TGTGCCAGCAGTGCTTCACAGGGTTTAACAGCAGATACGCAGTATTTT.

V and J are TRBV3-1 (or the pseudogene TRBV3-2) and TRBJ1-5; the D gene is possibly TRBD1 (6 bases). Germline lookup yields CDR1 LGHDT and CDR2 YNNKEL (reference sequence). V was cut by 4 bases and J by 1 base, with 14 bases left in between. The CDR3 sequence is 16 residues long. The CDR3 nucleotides are TGTGCCAGCAGCCTCGGGACACCTCAAAGCAATCAGCCCCAGCATTTT. As protein: CASSLGTPQSNQPQHF.

V and J are TRBV11-3 and TRBJ2-7, with TRBD1 identical over 10 bases. The germline V gene has CDR1 SGHNT and CDR2 YENEEA. V was clipped by 5 bases and J by 3 bases; unmatched bases: 7. The CDR3 runs to 15 residues. The CDR3 loop is CASSRAGQGVYEQYF. The CDR3 bases are TGTGCCAGCAGCCGAGCCGGACAGGGGGTCTACGAGCAGTACTTC.

V and J are TRBV27 and TRBJ1-2; D uncertain. This CDR3 region has 14 residues. Germline loops: CDR1 MNHEY, CDR2 SMNVEV (reference sequence). V dropped 5 bases and J dropped 5 bases, with 15 bases sitting between them. The CDR3 region is CASSAKPESYGYTF. CDR3 in DNA: TGTGCCAGCAGTGCTAAGCCCGAATCGTATGGCTACACCTTC.

The genes are TRBV6-1 and TRBJ2-5, with 12 bases matching TRBD2. V gave up 3 bases and J gave up 7 bases; unmatched junction bases: 6. The CDR3 has 15 amino acids. Germline V gene data show CDR1 as MNHNS and CDR2 as SASEGT. In nucleotides, the CDR3 is TGTGCCAGCAGTGAGGCTAGCGGGGGGGCCCGGACCCAGTACTTC. Its protein is CASSEASGGARTQYF.

This clone has a handful of counts. The CDR3 protein is CASSEGAGGETQYF. The CDR3 nucleotides are TGTGCCAGCAGCGAGGGGGCCGGAGGAGAGACCCAGTACTTC. The chain recombines TRBV9 with TRBJ2-5; 7 bases map to TRBD1. Germline V gene lookup returns CDR1 SGDLS and CDR2 YYNGEE. V lost 3 bases, J lost 4 bases, and 6 bases stayed unmatched. This CDR3 contains 14 residues.

The rearrangement uses TRBV29-1 and TRBJ1-2; 9 positions agree with TRBD1. The germline V gene encodes CDR1 SQVTM and CDR2 ANQGSEA. Unmatched junction bases numbered 4, after V lost 7 bases and J lost 4 bases. The CDR3 is 12 amino acids. For the CDR3, the DNA is TGCAGCGCAGACAGGGGGGGCTATGGCTACACCTTC. Translating it yields CSADRGGYGYTF.

The chain uses TRBV5-1 and TRBJ2-5; the match to TRBD2 covers 11 bases. Germline CDR1 SGHRS, CDR2 YFSETQ. The length of the CDR3 is 14 residues. J gave up 5 bases and V 5 bases, and 5 bases lay outside the gene matches. The CDR3 is CASRTSGTTETQYF. CDR3 DNA: TGCGCCAGCAGGACTAGCGGGACAACGGAGACCCAGTACTTC.

The V and J genes are TRBV24-1 and TRBJ2-1; 9 bases match TRBD2. Looked up from germline, CDR1 is KGHDR and CDR2 is SFDVKD. Trimming cost V 0 bases and J 3 bases; bases outside gene matches: 2. The CDR3 is 16 residues long. CDR3 coding DNA: TGTGCCACCAGTGATTTGGCTAGCGGGAACTACAATGAGCAGTTCTTC. Translating gives CATSDLASGNYNEQFF.

The chain couples TRBV4-2 to TRBJ1-2; a weak D match, TRBD1 (6 bases). V was pared by 6 bases and J by 8 bases, with 22 bases between. CDR1 is LGHNA and CDR2 is YNFKEQ in the germline V gene. The CDR3 length is 15 residues. The CDR3, as DNA: TGTGCCAGCAGAAAAAGGACAGAGGTTCGAGAGGGCTACACCTTC. This sequence encodes CASRKRTEVREGYTF.